This T cell receptor beta chain emerged from a study of blood T cell repertoires in COVID-19. Study-level background: Spain, Italy and the United States supplied samples that represented acute and convalescent COVID-19. PBMCs, B-cell-depleted T cells, or T cells were the source of the cDNA or gDNA that made up the material.

This clone was observed a handful of times. The length of the CDR3 is 15 residues. V lost 1 base and J lost 8; bases outside the gene matches: 9. Germline CDR1 is SGHNT and CDR2 is YYREEE (reference sequence). In the original analysis: Amplification of reference gene primers provided the estimated nucleated cell counts. Assay: immunoSEQ multiplex PCR; the TCRdb copy retains only in-frame clones and omits some. V, J and clone size derive from that table, while D and trimming were established from the DNA sequence. The table has some 200,000 clones, about 87% seen once. What was sequenced was peripheral blood. The V gene is TRBV5-4, the J gene TRBJ2-1; 7 bases align to TRBD2. The source of this sequence is a man aged 18 to 29 with active or convalescent COVID-19. As DNA, the CDR3 is TGTGCCAGCAGCTTGTCTTCGCGGGAGAGGCATGAGCAGTTCTTC. It encodes CASSLSSRERHEQFF.